Presented here are 10 T cell receptor beta chains from one specimen sequenced in a study of blood T cells in healthy people across ages. Then a second PCR, running about 6 to 12 cycles, was carried out with a sample-barcoded 5' primer and a J-beta primer mix. One entry per CDR3 protein results from TCRdb running MiXCR on the 5' RACE reads. The sample yields about a million distinct CDR3 sequences, around 54% seen once. Sequencing used blood. The receptor source for this set is a woman aged 55-70 years in good health.

The chain is built from TRBV12-3 or TRBV12-4 and TRBJ2-7; D uncertain. With 3 bases removed from V and 3 bases from J, the gap between germline ends came to 6 bases. The CDR3 spans 12 residues. The CDR3 DNA sequence: TGTGCCAGCAGTTTTAGGCACTACGAGCAGTACTTC. Its translation: CASSFRHYEQYF.

The chain links TRBV27 to TRBJ2-1; 8 bases line up with TRBD1. Per the germline V gene, CDR1 is MNHEY and CDR2 is SMNVEV (reference sequence). J lost 4 bases, V lost 9 bases, and 8 bases had no gene match. The CDR3 totals 14 residues. The CDR3 DNA reads TGTGCCAGTCAGCACGGGACAGGTTACAATGAGCAGTTCTTC. It codes for CASQHGTGYNEQFF.

V gene TRBV24-1 combines with J gene TRBJ2-3; D remains unclear. The CDR3 totals 15 residues. Germline V gene data show CDR1 as KGHDR and CDR2 as SFDVKD. The V gene lost 3 bases and the J gene lost 2 bases, with 11 bases spanning the gap. CDR3 nucleotides: TGTGCCACCAGTGATGAAAGGAGTCCCACAGATACGCAGTATTTT. Translating it yields CATSDERSPTDTQYF.

This clonotype occurred a few times. This sequence joins TRBV20-1 and TRBJ2-3; D gene ambiguous. Trimming left V 7 bases short and J 0 bases short, with 11 bases between. Germline V gene data show CDR1 as DFQATT and CDR2 as SNEGSKA (reference sequence). This CDR3 has 13 residues. CDR3 nucleotide sequence: TGCAGTGTTCCCCCGACTAGCACAGATACGCAGTATTTT. It encodes CSVPPTSTDTQYF.

The J gene is TRBJ1-1, the V gene TRBV7-8; 7 nucleotides agree with TRBD1. The CDR3 is 16 residues long. V trimming: 5 bases; J trimming: 4 bases; junction bases outside the gene matches: 13. Germline V gene sequence: CDR1 SGHVS, CDR2 FQNEAQ. DNA of the CDR3: TGTGCCAGCAGCCTCAGACAGGGCCGCTTGGGCACTGAAGCTTTCTTT. Translation: CASSLRQGRLGTEAFF.

This chain joins TRBV7-2 and TRBJ2-7; maybe TRBD1 (6 bases). Trimming left V 5 bases short and J 4 bases short, with 15 bases between. The V gene's germline CDR1 is SGHTA and CDR2 FQGNSA. CDR3 length: 14 residues. The CDR3 spells CASSRGGQFYEQYF. The DNA for the CDR3 is TGTGCCAGCAGCCGAGGCGGACAGTTTTACGAGCAGTACTTC.

As to this clonotype: One end of the junction fails to match germline, which may point to a read error. The chain recombines TRBV4-2 with TRBJ2-7; tentative D call: TRBD1 (7 bases). TRBJ2-5 matches the DNA end more closely, so the J call is doubtful. The CDR3 sequence is 16 residues long. Germline V gives CDR1 LGHNA, CDR2 YNFKEQ. CDR3 loop: CACSRLGRDRGGTQYF. The CDR3, as DNA: TGTGCCTGCAGCCGACTAGGCCGGGACAGAGGGGGGACCCAGTACTTC.

The chain is built from TRBV28 and TRBJ1-2, with D uncertain. V shed 5 bases and J shed 3 bases, with 16 bases lying between them. Germline loops: CDR1 MDHEN, CDR2 SYDVKM. This CDR3 is built from 15 residues. This CDR3 reads CASSVAEAIYYGYTF. The CDR3 DNA is TGTGCCAGCAGTGTGGCCGAAGCCATCTACTATGGCTACACCTTC.

A few counts support this clonotype. CDR3 sequence reads: CASSHPQQVYNEQFF. The CDR3 region has the DNA TGCGCCAGCAGCCATCCTCAACAGGTGTACAATGAGCAGTTCTTC. The chain combines TRBV4-1 with TRBJ2-1; tentatively, D is TRBD1 (5 bases). Trimming took off 3 bases at V and 4 bases at J, with 13 bases between the two ends. CDR3 size: 15 residues. CDR1 is MGHRA and CDR2 is YSYEKL in the germline V gene.

This clonotype was seen more than once but under ten times. The chain employs TRBV12-3 or TRBV12-4 and TRBJ2-5; D gene ambiguous. V lost 0 bases, J lost 7 bases, and 6 bases lay in between. CDR3 length: 12 residues. CDR3 sequence reads: CASSLAIGTQYF. The CDR3 DNA is TGTGCCAGCAGTTTAGCTATCGGGACCCAGTACTTC.